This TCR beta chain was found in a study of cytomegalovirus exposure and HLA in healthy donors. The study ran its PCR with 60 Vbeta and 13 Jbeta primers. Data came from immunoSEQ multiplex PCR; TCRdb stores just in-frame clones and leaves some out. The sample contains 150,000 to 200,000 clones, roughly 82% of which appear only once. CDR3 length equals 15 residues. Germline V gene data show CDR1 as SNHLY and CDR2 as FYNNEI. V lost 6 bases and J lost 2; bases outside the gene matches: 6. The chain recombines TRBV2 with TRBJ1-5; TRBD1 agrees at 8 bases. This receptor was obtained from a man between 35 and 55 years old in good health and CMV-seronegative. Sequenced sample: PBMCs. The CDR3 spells CASSSGGVGNQPQHF. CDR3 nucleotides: TGTGCCAGCAGCTCAGGGGGCGTGGGCAATCAGCCCCAGCATTTT.